This T cell receptor beta chain is from a study of cytomegalovirus exposure and HLA in healthy donors. J gave up 7 bases and V 5 bases, and 1 base lay outside the gene matches. Germline V CDR1 and CDR2: MNHEY, SVGAGI. There are 11 residues in the CDR3. Whole-study results and caveats: Within an earlier analysis, most TCR beta V segments proved productive either about 90% or about 30% of the time.

In the PCR, 60 Vbeta and 13 Jbeta primers were used. Measured with immunoSEQ multiplex PCR; TCRdb has only the in-frame clones, and not every one. This sample has about 170,000 clones, with more than 60% found just once. In the case of this clone: Antigen specificity is unknown.

This clonotype originated in a female donor in good health and CMV-seronegative. The chain recombines TRBV6-5 with TRBJ1-1; 7 bases agree with TRBD1. Sequenced: PBMCs. The CDR3 spells CASSQGGEAFF. The CDR3 coding sequence is TGTGCCAGCAGTCAGGGGGGTGAAGCTTTCTTT.